The following is a TCR beta chain sequence with its context. Its cognate antigen is unknown. Trimming took 0 bases from V and 3 from J; bases not matched to a gene: 1. CDR1 and CDR2 (germline): SGHTA, FQGNSA. The CDR3 length is 15 residues. The sample originates from a study of T-cell reconstitution after alpha-beta-depleted transplantation in children. Study-wide findings and caveats: About two months after transplant, alpha-beta T cells reportedly came from several hundred expanded graft clones. T-cell numbers and diversity one year post-transplant derived largely from freshly generated T cells.

Unique molecular identifiers were incorporated into the prepared TCRbeta library. Each CDR3 protein is one row after TCRdb ran MiXCR on the PCR reads. The sample carries more than 200,000 distinct CDR3 sequences, about 8.2% recorded once. The TCR originated in a male patient between 2 and 15 years old who had a stem cell transplant for acute myeloid leukemia, so the T cells may come from the graft donor. The chain employs TRBV7-2 and TRBJ1-2, with 10 bases aligning to TRBD1. The source material was PBMCs, mostly from graft donor cells, sampled 360 days after TCRalphabeta/CD19-depleted stem cell transplant. The CDR3 sequence is CASSLAGTGDYGYTF. The CDR3 coding sequence is TGTGCCAGCAGCTTAGCCGGGACAGGGGACTATGGCTACACCTTC. Supplemented by reference TRBV7-2 and TRBJ1-2, the full variable domain reads GAGVSQSPSNKVTEKGKDVELRCDPISGHTALYWYRQSLGQGLEFLIYFQGNSAPDKSGLPSDRFSAERTGGSVSTLTIQRTQQEDSAVYLCASSLAGTGDYGYTFGSGTRLTVV.